This TCR beta chain derives from a study of immune evolution from preneoplasia to lung adenocarcinoma. In regard to this clone: As yet, its antigen is unknown.

Between the mid-2010s and the late 2010s, patients underwent resection in Japan or China. Histologic diagnosis was independently verified by two lung pathologists. Study findings and constraints: Highest clonality occurred in KRAS-mutant, not EGFR-mutant or double wild-type, nodules.

The method was immunoSEQ multiplex PCR; TCRdb's version includes in-frame clones alone and lacks a portion of them. The sample has about 16,000 clones; less than 90% are singletons. The germline V gene encodes CDR1 MGHRA and CDR2 YSYEKL. V was shortened by 2 bases and J by 7 bases, with 11 bases between the two germline ends. The CDR3 consists of 13 residues. Sample: FFPE invasive lung adenocarcinoma tissue. The clonotype comes from a person aged 70 to 79 with invasive lung adenocarcinoma. V is TRBV4-1 and J is TRBJ1-1, with D uncertain. CDR3 DNA: TGCGCCAGCAGCCAAAATGATTGGGTTGAAGCTTTCTTT. Translation: CASSQNDWVEAFF.